This TCR beta chain derives from a study of post-analysis software for immune sequencing data. About the study: Recorded subtypes: relapsing-remitting, secondary progressive, progressive-relapsing; some patients unannotated.

Notes on the study in general: Compared against controls, patients with multiple sclerosis displayed significantly lower normalized Chao1 diversity. Four or five TRBV segments were more frequent in patients than controls; TRBV5-6, TRBV5-1 and TRBV20-1 belonged to this group.

This clonotype has only one observation. As yet, its antigen is unknown. CDR3 size: 13 residues. The V end lost 6 bases, the J end lost 0 bases, and 8 bases lay between the germline ends. Looked up from germline, CDR1 is WSHSY and CDR2 is SAAADI. TCR beta libraries were prepared from cDNA with unique molecular identifiers. There were about 1 to 10 million T cells, and around 460,000 cDNA molecules came from them. TCRdb analysed the PCR reads with MiXCR anew, one entry per CDR3 protein. The data hold 150,000 to 200,000 distinct CDR3 sequences, with around 30% observed a single time. Input material: blood. This clonotype was sampled from a girl aged 5-17 years with multiple sclerosis. This chain connects TRBV10-2 to TRBJ1-1, with D unresolved. The DNA of the CDR3 is TGCGCCAGCAGGGACGGTTTGAACACTGAAGCTTTCTTT. As protein: CASRDGLNTEAFF.